These 28 T cell receptor beta chains share one sample of origin, sequenced in a study of blood T cell repertoires in COVID-19. The table came from immunoSEQ multiplex PCR; TCRdb's copy has only in-frame clones and leaves some out. The data show roughly 300,000 clones, over 85% seen once. Sequenced: peripheral blood. These receptors were obtained from a woman in her twenties or thirties with COVID-19, enrolled during active disease.

V usage is TRBV4-1 and J usage is TRBJ2-1; TRBD1 agrees at 7 bases. Germline V gene data show CDR1 as MGHRA and CDR2 as YSYEKL. J gave up 4 bases and V 4 bases, and 10 bases lay outside the gene matches. CDR3 length: 16 residues. This CDR3 is CASSPNPGTVYNEQFF. CDR3 DNA: TGCGCCAGCAGCCCCAACCCCGGGACAGTGTACAATGAGCAGTTCTTC.

This clone was detected a few times. This chain links TRBV5-5 with TRBJ1-4; D is uncertain. The V gene lost 2 bases and the J gene lost 7 bases, with 6 bases spanning the gap. The CDR3 sequence is 12 residues long. Germline V lookup: CDR1 SGHKS, CDR2 YYEKEE (reference sequence). The CDR3 spells CASSLAGEKLFF. The DNA of the CDR3 is TGTGCCAGCAGCTTAGCTGGTGAAAAACTGTTTTTT.

The rearrangement links TRBV6-5 to TRBJ1-2; D perhaps matches TRBD1 (5 bases). CDR3 length: 15 residues. The V end lost 6 bases, the J end lost 3 bases, and 17 bases lay between the germline ends. CDR1 is MNHEY and CDR2 is SVGAGI in the germline V gene. The CDR3 region has the DNA TGTGCCAGCAGGCACCTTGGGGCCCGGGACTATGGCTACACCTTC. Its protein is CASRHLGARDYGYTF.

J is TRBJ1-5 and V is TRBV12-3 or TRBV12-4; 8 bases are a match to TRBD1. J gave up 2 bases and V 7 bases, and 1 base lay outside the gene matches. The CDR3 is made up of 13 amino acids. The CDR3 reads CASNRGGNQPQHF. CDR3 bases: TGTGCCAGCAACAGGGGGGGCAATCAGCCCCAGCATTTT.

The rearrangement links TRBV5-4 to TRBJ2-1; 7 bases line up with TRBD2. After removal of 0 bases from V and 4 bases from J, the junction contained 4 bases not matched to a gene. The CDR3 is made up of 15 amino acids. Germline V gene sequence: CDR1 SGHNT, CDR2 YYREEE (reference sequence). The CDR3 is CASSLGTSEYNEQFF. In DNA, the CDR3 is TGTGCCAGCAGCTTGGGTACTAGCGAATACAATGAGCAGTTCTTC.

This clone was detected a few times. The rearrangement joins TRBV13 to TRBJ2-7; TRBD1 agrees at 10 bases. Germline-derived CDR1 and CDR2 are PRHDT and FYEKMQ (reference sequence). J was trimmed by 3 bases and V by 4 bases; bases with no gene match: 3. The CDR3 contains 14 residues. CDR3 in DNA: TGTGCCAGCAGCTCGCGGACAGGGGGCTACGAGCAGTACGTC. Translating it yields CASSSRTGGYEQYV.

The CDR3 nucleotides are TGTGCCAGCAGCTTGTACGGAACAGGGGCGGGTCAGCCCCAGCATTTT. Its protein is CASSLYGTGAGQPQHF. The rearrangement joins TRBV5-6 to TRBJ1-5; 7 nucleotides align to TRBD1. CDR3 length: 16 residues. CDR1 SGHDT and CDR2 YYEEEE come from the germline V gene. V dropped 1 base and J dropped 6; count of bases not matched to a gene: 10.

The J gene is TRBJ1-1, the V gene TRBV29-1, with 9 bases matching TRBD1. CDR3 length: 11 amino acids. V lost 6 bases, J lost 7 bases, and 3 bases stayed unmatched. Germline V CDR1 and CDR2: SQVTM, ANQGSEA. Here the CDR3 reads CSVGQGLEAFF. The DNA of the CDR3 is TGCAGCGTAGGACAGGGGCTTGAAGCTTTCTTT. Together with reference TRBV29-1 and TRBJ1-1, the CDR3 gives the full variable domain: SAVISQKPSRDICQRGTSLTIQCQVDSQVTMMFWYRQQPGQSLTLIATANQGSEATYESGFVIDKFPISRPNLTFSTLTVSNMSPEDSSIYLCSVGQGLEAFFGQGTRLTVV.

This chain uses TRBV6-5 with TRBJ2-2; possible D gene TRBD1, 5 bases. The CDR3 loop spans 12 amino acids. From germline, CDR1 is MNHEY and CDR2 SVGAGI. V lost 6 bases and J 7 bases, leaving 9 bases between the germline ends. The CDR3 spells CASRSRVGELFF. In nucleotides, the CDR3 is TGTGCCAGCAGATCCAGGGTCGGGGAGCTGTTTTTT.

J is TRBJ2-2 and V is TRBV10-1; 7 nucleotides match TRBD1. Germline assignment: CDR1 WNHNN and CDR2 SYGVQD (reference sequence). The CDR3 runs 14 residues. The ends lost 6 bases at V and 4 bases at J; junction bases unmatched: 5. CDR3 sequence reads: CASRPGTATGELFF. The CDR3 DNA reads as TGCGCCAGCAGACCCGGGACAGCCACCGGGGAGCTGTTTTTT.

V and J are TRBV10-2 and TRBJ1-1, with TRBD1 as a possible D gene (5 bases). Germline CDR1 WSHSY, CDR2 SAAADI. There are 14 residues in the CDR3. V lost 1 base and J lost 5, with 11 bases in between. CDR3 DNA sequence: TGCGCCAGCAGTGAGTGGGGAGGGGCGACTGAAGCTTTCTTT. Translating gives CASSEWGGATEAFF.

The rearrangement uses TRBV12-3 or TRBV12-4 and TRBJ1-1; 10 bases match TRBD1. The CDR3 length is 13 residues. J was trimmed by 7 bases and V by 6 bases; bases with no gene match: 5. The CDR3 spells CASSPGTGVEAFF. The CDR3 DNA reads TGTGCCAGCAGCCCAGGGACAGGGGTTGAAGCTTTCTTT.

The V call is TRBV27, the J call TRBJ2-1; the D gene is possibly TRBD2 (5 bases). The CDR3 consists of 13 residues. Germline V gives CDR1 MNHEY, CDR2 SMNVEV (reference sequence). The germline V and J ends were trimmed by 5 bases and 2 bases, with 7 bases remaining between them. The CDR3 DNA follows: TGTGCCAGCAGTGCCGGGACCTACAATGAGCAGTTCTTC. It translates to CASSAGTYNEQFF.

The V and J genes are TRBV13 and TRBJ1-4, with TRBD1 identical over 8 bases. Trimming at V came to 5 bases and at J to 7 bases, leaving 3 bases not matched to a gene. This CDR3 spans 13 amino acids. Germline CDR1 reads PRHDT; CDR2 reads FYEKMQ (reference sequence). CDR3 residues: CASSQTGVEKLFF. The CDR3 DNA reads as TGTGCCAGCAGCCAGACAGGGGTTGAAAAACTGTTTTTT.

V usage is TRBV5-5 and J usage is TRBJ2-3, with D perhaps TRBD2 (6 bases). Germline lookup yields CDR1 SGHKS and CDR2 YYEKEE (reference sequence). CDR3 length: 13 amino acids. V dropped 5 bases and J dropped 1 base, with 8 bases sitting between them. The chain's CDR3 is CASRTGGTDTQYF. In DNA, the CDR3 is TGTGCCAGCAGAACGGGGGGCACAGATACGCAGTATTTT.

The chain carries TRBV2 and TRBJ1-1, with 7 bases fitting TRBD1. Trimming at V came to 6 bases and at J to 5 bases, leaving 9 bases not matched to a gene. This CDR3 has 14 residues. CDR1 SNHLY and CDR2 FYNNEI come from the germline V gene. The CDR3: CASRSRQGVTEAFF. CDR3 DNA sequence: TGTGCCAGCAGGTCCAGACAGGGAGTAACTGAAGCTTTCTTT.

The rearrangement joins TRBV6-2 or TRBV6-3 to TRBJ2-2; D unresolved. V was clipped by 4 bases and J by 8 bases, with 5 bases between them. The CDR3 contains 11 residues. The germline CDR1 and CDR2 sequences are MNHEY and SVGEGT. CDR3 in DNA: TGTGCCAGCAGTTCGACAGGGGAGCTGTTTTTT. Translated: CASSSTGELFF.

V is TRBV6-5 and J is TRBJ1-2, with 9 bases lining up with TRBD1. There are 14 residues in the CDR3. Looked up from germline, CDR1 is MNHEY and CDR2 is SVGAGI. J gave up 6 bases and V 6 bases, and 8 bases lay outside the gene matches. The CDR3 region has the DNA TGTGCCAGCAGGAAACAGGGGGCGGCGGATGGCTACACCTTC. This sequence encodes CASRKQGAADGYTF.

The V call is TRBV24-1, the J call TRBJ1-2; 8 bases map to TRBD1. The J segment lost 8 bases and the V segment lost 4 bases, leaving 5 bases of the junction unmatched. Germline V gene lookup returns CDR1 KGHDR and CDR2 SFDVKD. The CDR3 sequence is 13 residues long. CDR3 protein: CATSDQTGEGYTF. CDR3 nucleotide sequence: TGTGCCACCAGTGACCAGACAGGGGAAGGCTACACCTTC.

The genes are TRBV7-2 and TRBJ1-1, with D perhaps matching TRBD1 (5 bases). V lost 3 bases and J lost 1, with 12 bases in between. The CDR3 spans 15 residues. Germline V gives CDR1 SGHTA, CDR2 FQGNSA. CDR3 region: CASSFWGVRNTEAFF. The DNA for the CDR3 is TGTGCCAGCAGCTTCTGGGGCGTTCGGAACACTGAAGCTTTCTTT. Combining the CDR3 with reference TRBV7-2 and TRBJ1-1 gives the whole variable domain GAGVSQSPSNKVTEKGKDVELRCDPISGHTALYWYRQSLGQGLEFLIYFQGNSAPDKSGLPSDRFSAERTGGSVSTLTIQRTQQEDSAVYLCASSFWGVRNTEAFFGQGTRLTVV.

This rearrangement joins TRBV19 to TRBJ1-1; D is uncertain. CDR3 length: 16 residues. The V and J ends lost 4 bases and 0 bases respectively, with 15 bases between them. Germline CDR1 and CDR2: LNHDA and SQIVND (reference sequence). The CDR3 reads CASSRIGEEVNTEAFF. CDR3 sequence (DNA): TGTGCCAGTAGTAGAATAGGAGAAGAGGTGAACACTGAAGCTTTCTTT.

V gene TRBV30 combines with J gene TRBJ2-1; D is perhaps TRBD1 (6 bases). The V end was cut by 3 bases, the J end by 2 bases, with 8 bases between. Germline assignment: CDR1 GTSNPN and CDR2 SVGIG (reference sequence). This CDR3 has 13 residues. DNA for the CDR3: TGTGCCTGGAGACAGGGCGCCTACAATGAGCAGTTCTTC. It is translated as CAWRQGAYNEQFF. The whole variable domain, remainder taken from reference TRBV30 and TRBJ2-1, is SQTIHQWPATLVQPVGSPLSLECTVEGTSNPNLYWYRQAAGRGLQLLFYSVGIGQISSEVPQNLSASRPQDRQFILSSKKLLLSDSGFYLCAWRQGAYNEQFFGPGTRLTVL.

The rearrangement uses TRBV7-3 and TRBJ1-2; D is ambiguous. Germline V CDR1 and CDR2: SGHTA, FQGTGA. This CDR3 has 15 amino acids. With 5 bases removed from V and 4 bases from J, the gap between germline ends came to 17 bases. The DNA of the CDR3 is TGTGCCAGCAGCCCCGAGGGCACCCCGGGCTATGGCTACACCTTC. The encoded protein is CASSPEGTPGYGYTF.

The chain carries TRBV14 and TRBJ2-2; a possible D gene is TRBD1 (6 bases). CDR1 SGHDN and CDR2 FVKESK come from the germline V gene. The CDR3 loop spans 15 amino acids. The germline V and J ends were trimmed by 3 bases and 4 bases, with 12 bases remaining between them. The CDR3 protein is CASSQFLQGTGELFF. As DNA, the CDR3 is TGTGCCAGCAGCCAGTTTTTACAGGGCACCGGGGAGCTGTTTTTT.

CDR3 coding DNA: TGTGCCAGCAGTTACGGGCAGGGCAGAAGCTATGGCTACACCTTC. It translates to CASSYGQGRSYGYTF. The rearrangement joins TRBV6-5 to TRBJ1-2; D perhaps matches TRBD1 (5 bases). Germline-derived CDR1 and CDR2 are MNHEY and SVGAGI. The CDR3 consists of 15 residues. V lost 2 bases, J lost 4 bases, and 14 bases lay in between.

This rearrangement joins TRBV24-1 to TRBJ2-1; TRBD1 matches at 8 bases. Losses at the gene ends were 7 bases for V and 2 bases for J; bases not matched to a gene: 3. Germline assignment: CDR1 KGHDR and CDR2 SFDVKD. The CDR3 has 14 residues. The CDR3 DNA reads TGTGCCACCAGAGGACAGGGACCCTACAATGAGCAGTTCTTC. Translating gives CATRGQGPYNEQFF.

This chain joins TRBV11-3 and TRBJ2-7; no clear D. The CDR3 totals 15 residues. The germline V gene encodes CDR1 SGHNT and CDR2 YENEEA. V gave up 5 bases and J gave up 4 bases, with 18 bases separating them. The CDR3 protein is CASSIKPQNPYEQYV. CDR3 nucleotides: TGTGCCAGCAGCATCAAACCGCAGAATCCGTACGAGCAGTACGTC.

This chain's CDR3 is CASSLFGGSTSYEQYV. The CDR3 DNA sequence: TGTGCCAGCAGCTTGTTTGGAGGGTCGACCTCCTACGAGCAGTACGTC. V is TRBV5-6 and J is TRBJ2-7, with a weak D call TRBD2 (6 bases). The germline V gene has CDR1 SGHDT and CDR2 YYEEEE. Trimming removed 1 base from V and 0 bases from J, with 14 bases in between. This CDR3 has 16 residues.